These 14 T cell receptor beta chains were all obtained from the same sample, sequenced in a study of T-cell memory formation after mild COVID-19. TCRdb processed the 5' RACE reads anew with MiXCR; each CDR3 protein has one entry. Among 50,000 to 60,000 distinct CDR3 sequences listed, about a quarter were seen once. The specimen was PBMCs or a T cell subset sorted from them (not recorded which). The receptors originated from a man between 18 and 35 years old who had mild COVID-19 (a few samples of this study predate the infection). Cell type and time point are not known.

The chain combines TRBV5-6 with TRBJ2-6, with D perhaps matching TRBD2 (6 bases). The CDR3 covers 17 residues. V lost 4 bases and J lost 0, with 14 bases in between. Germline-derived CDR1 and CDR2 are SGHDT and YYEEEE. This CDR3 reads CASSTGELFSGANVLTF. Here the CDR3 DNA reads TGTGCCAGCAGCACGGGGGAGCTCTTCTCTGGGGCCAACGTCCTGACTTTC.

This clonotype was observed a handful of times. V gene TRBV7-7 combines with J gene TRBJ1-5; a possible D gene is TRBD1 (5 bases). The CDR3 contains 14 residues. The germline V gene encodes CDR1 SSHAT and CDR2 FNYEAQ (reference sequence). The CDR3 reads CATTVPGRNQPQHF. DNA for the CDR3: TGTGCTACCACGGTCCCGGGGCGCAATCAGCCCCAGCATTTT.

This rearrangement joins TRBV6-5 to TRBJ2-1, with D hard to call. The CDR3 contains 14 residues. Germline CDR1 is MNHEY and CDR2 is SVGAGI. The V end lost 4 bases, the J end lost 7 bases, and 14 bases lay between the germline ends. The CDR3 protein is CASSFRTHGNEQFF. The CDR3 DNA follows: TGTGCCAGCAGTTTCCGGACCCACGGGAATGAGCAGTTCTTC.

The V and J genes are TRBV5-5 and TRBJ1-5; D is ambiguous. This CDR3 region has 15 residues. The germline V and J ends were trimmed by 4 bases and 3 bases, with 14 bases remaining between them. Germline CDR1 SGHKS, CDR2 YYEKEE (reference sequence). The CDR3 loop is CASSPRVATNQPQHF. CDR3 in DNA: TGTGCCAGCAGCCCTCGGGTGGCTACCAATCAGCCCCAGCATTTT.

This clonotype has more than one count but fewer than ten. The chain uses TRBV18 and TRBJ2-3; 10 bases agree with TRBD2. Losses at the gene ends were 3 bases for V and 3 bases for J; bases not matched to a gene: 6. Germline loops: CDR1 KGHSH, CDR2 LQKENI. The CDR3 contains 16 residues. CDR3 nucleotide sequence: TGTGCCAGCTCACCCCCCTCTAGCGGGGGTACAGATACGCAGTATTTT. Translating gives CASSPPSSGGTDTQYF.

In its sample, this clonotype was seen a few times. The rearrangement uses TRBV27 and TRBJ2-7; the match to TRBD1 covers 7 bases. CDR1 and CDR2 from the germline V gene are MNHEY and SMNVEV (reference sequence). V lost 2 bases, J lost 1 base, and 8 bases stayed unmatched. CDR3 size: 16 residues. The CDR3 is CASSLSIGQASYEQYF. The DNA of the CDR3 is TGTGCCAGCAGTTTAAGCATCGGACAGGCTTCCTACGAGCAGTACTTC.

This chain joins TRBV2 and TRBJ2-2, with D possibly being TRBD1 (7 bases). With 6 bases removed from V and 1 base from J, the gap between germline ends came to 12 bases. This CDR3 is 15 amino acids long. The germline CDR1 and CDR2 sequences are SNHLY and FYNNEI. The CDR3 nucleotides read TGTGCCAGCAGGGAGGGACAGATGAACACCGGGGAGCTGTTTTTT. Encoded protein: CASREGQMNTGELFF.

V usage is TRBV20-1 and J usage is TRBJ2-7; 8 nucleotides align to TRBD1. The CDR3 consists of 13 residues. V trimming: 1 base; J trimming: 1 base; junction bases outside the gene matches: 0. CDR1 DFQATT and CDR2 SNEGSKA come from the germline V gene (reference sequence). The CDR3 DNA reads TGCAGTGCTAGAGGGACAGGGTCCTACGAGCAGTACGTC. It yields the protein CSARGTGSYEQYV.

This clonotype was picked up a small number of times. This sequence joins TRBV5-6 and TRBJ1-4, with D unresolved. Germline-derived CDR1 and CDR2 are SGHDT and YYEEEE. Trimming took off 4 bases at V and 0 bases at J, with 16 bases between the two ends. The CDR3 consists of 17 residues. CDR3 in amino acids: CASSALINTATNEKLFF. Here the CDR3 DNA reads TGTGCCAGCAGCGCCCTCATTAATACCGCAACTAATGAAAAACTGTTTTTT.

The J gene is TRBJ1-1, the V gene TRBV6-5; D unresolved. CDR1 is MNHEY and CDR2 is SVGAGI in the germline V gene. The CDR3 covers 14 residues. The germline V and J ends were trimmed by 0 bases and 4 bases, with 9 bases remaining between them. CDR3 nucleotides: TGTGCCAGCAGTTACTCCACCCGAGGCACTGAAGCTTTCTTT. Its protein is CASSYSTRGTEAFF.

This clonotype was counted only a few times. The chain has TRBV7-8 and TRBJ2-7, with a weak D call TRBD1 (6 bases). This CDR3 comprises 16 residues. Trimming pared 6 bases from V and 3 bases from J, leaving 21 bases between. The germline V gene encodes CDR1 SGHVS and CDR2 FQNEAQ. The CDR3 is CASRDTGTRGDYEQYV. The DNA of the CDR3 is TGTGCCAGCAGAGACACCGGGACACGGGGAGACTACGAGCAGTACGTC.

V gene TRBV5-1 combines with J gene TRBJ2-5; no clear D gene. CDR3 length: 14 amino acids. V was trimmed by 9 bases and J by 2 bases, leaving 17 bases between them. Germline V lookup: CDR1 SGHRS, CDR2 YFSETQ. The CDR3 spells CANAPPGTQETQYF. The DNA of the CDR3 is TGCGCCAACGCCCCCCCCGGCACTCAAGAGACCCAGTACTTC.

V and J are TRBV5-6 and TRBJ2-3; TRBD2 matches 7 bases. Germline values: CDR1 SGHDT, CDR2 YYEEEE. The CDR3 runs to 16 residues. V shed 3 bases and J 3 bases; nucleotides not matched to a gene: 10. The CDR3 loop is CASSSWERGLTDTQYF. CDR3 DNA sequence: TGTGCCAGCAGCTCCTGGGAGCGGGGACTTACAGATACGCAGTATTTT.

This chain links TRBV27 with TRBJ2-2; D remains ambiguous. The CDR3 spans 11 residues. Trimming cost V 10 bases and J 3 bases, with 6 bases left between them. Germline V gives CDR1 MNHEY, CDR2 SMNVEV (reference sequence). The CDR3 protein is CATSYTGELFF. The CDR3 DNA is TGTGCCACCTCGTACACCGGGGAGCTGTTTTTT.